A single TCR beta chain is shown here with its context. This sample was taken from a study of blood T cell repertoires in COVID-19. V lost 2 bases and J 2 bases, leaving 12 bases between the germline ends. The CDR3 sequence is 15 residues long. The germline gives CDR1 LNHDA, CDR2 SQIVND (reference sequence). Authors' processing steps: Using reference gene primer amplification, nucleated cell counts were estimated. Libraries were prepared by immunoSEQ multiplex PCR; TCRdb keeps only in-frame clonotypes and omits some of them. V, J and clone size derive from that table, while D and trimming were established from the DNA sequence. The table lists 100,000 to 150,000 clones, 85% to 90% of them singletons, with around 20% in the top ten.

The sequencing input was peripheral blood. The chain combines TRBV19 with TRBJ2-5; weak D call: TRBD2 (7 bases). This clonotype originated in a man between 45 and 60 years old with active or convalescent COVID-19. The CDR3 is CASSINGGRQETQYF. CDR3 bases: TGTGCCAGTAGTATAAACGGGGGGCGGCAAGAGACCCAGTACTTC.